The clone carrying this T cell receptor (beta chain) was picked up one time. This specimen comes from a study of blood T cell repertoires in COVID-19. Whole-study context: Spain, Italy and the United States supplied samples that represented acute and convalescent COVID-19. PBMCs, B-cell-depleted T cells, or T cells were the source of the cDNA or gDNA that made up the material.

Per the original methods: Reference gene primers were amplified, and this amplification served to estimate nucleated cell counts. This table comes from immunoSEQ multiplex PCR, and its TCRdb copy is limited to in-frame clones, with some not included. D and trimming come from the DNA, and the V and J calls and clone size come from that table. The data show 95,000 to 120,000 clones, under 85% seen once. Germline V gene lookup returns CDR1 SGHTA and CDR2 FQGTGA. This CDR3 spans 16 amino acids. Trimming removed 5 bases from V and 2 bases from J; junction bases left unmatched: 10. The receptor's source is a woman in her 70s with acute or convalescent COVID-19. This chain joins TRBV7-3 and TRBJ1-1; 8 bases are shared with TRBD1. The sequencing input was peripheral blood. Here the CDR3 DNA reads TGTGCCAGCAGCCGGACTGGACAGGGTTTAAACACTGAAGCTTTCTTT. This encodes CASSRTGQGLNTEAFF.